One T cell receptor (beta chain) is described in this entry. J gave up 3 bases and V 2 bases, and 12 bases lay outside the gene matches. CDR3 length: 17 residues. The germline gives CDR1 SGHRS, CDR2 YFSETQ. The table came from immunoSEQ multiplex PCR; TCRdb's copy has only in-frame clones and leaves some out. The sample lists 150,000 to 200,000 clones; roughly nine tenths were seen once. This entry is derived from a study of blood T cell repertoires in COVID-19. The sample was peripheral blood. This TCR was recovered from a man aged 18 to 30 who had recovered from COVID-19. V gene TRBV5-1 combines with J gene TRBJ1-1; TRBD1 matches 8 bases. The CDR3 spells CASSFQFLGTGHTEAFF. CDR3 sequence (DNA): TGCGCCAGCAGCTTTCAATTCCTCGGGACAGGCCACACTGAAGCTTTCTTT.